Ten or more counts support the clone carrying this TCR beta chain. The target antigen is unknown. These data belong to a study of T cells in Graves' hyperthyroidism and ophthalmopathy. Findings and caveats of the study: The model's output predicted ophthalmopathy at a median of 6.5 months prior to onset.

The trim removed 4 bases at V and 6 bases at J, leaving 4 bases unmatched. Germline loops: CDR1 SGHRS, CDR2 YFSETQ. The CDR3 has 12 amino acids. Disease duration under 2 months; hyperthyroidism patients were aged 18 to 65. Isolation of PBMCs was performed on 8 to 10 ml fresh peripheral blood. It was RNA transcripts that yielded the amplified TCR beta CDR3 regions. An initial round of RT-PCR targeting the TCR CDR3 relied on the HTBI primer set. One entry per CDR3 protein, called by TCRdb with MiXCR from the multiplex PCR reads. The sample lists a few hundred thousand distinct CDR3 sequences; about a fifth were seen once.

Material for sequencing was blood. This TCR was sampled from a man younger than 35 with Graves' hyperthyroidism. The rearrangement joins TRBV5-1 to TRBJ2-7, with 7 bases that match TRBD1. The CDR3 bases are TGCGCCAGCAGCATGACAGGGCGCGAGCAGTACTTC. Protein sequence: CASSMTGREQYF.